One sample yielded the 13 T cell receptor beta chains listed below, sequenced in a study of blood T cells in healthy people across ages. A second PCR of roughly 6 to 12 cycles used a sample-barcoded 5' primer and a J-beta primer mix. TCRdb independently ran MiXCR on the 5' RACE reads; one entry per CDR3 protein. The data contain 850,000 to 1,000,000 distinct CDR3 sequences, 48% of them singletons. Material: blood. The receptors shown here come from a man aged 25 to 40 in good health.

V gene TRBV20-1 combines with J gene TRBJ1-5; TRBD1 matches 8 bases. The V and J ends lost 2 bases and 10 bases, in that order; junction bases with no gene match: 7. Germline CDR1 is DFQATT and CDR2 is SNEGSKA (reference sequence). The CDR3 runs to 13 residues. The CDR3 nucleotides read TGCAGTGCTAGACGGACAGGGAGTGTCCCCCAGCATTTT. This encodes CSARRTGSVPQHF.

This clonotype was seen only once. At one end, the junction sequence differs from germline, possibly due to a read error. The chain links TRBV27 to TRBJ1-5, with D tentatively TRBD1 (6 bases). This CDR3 region has 15 residues. In germline, CDR1 is MNHEY, CDR2 SMNVEV (reference sequence). The CDR3 here is CAGSLGGQTNQPQHF. The CDR3 coding sequence is TGTGCCGGCAGTCTCGGTGGACAGACAAATCAGCCCCAGCATTTT.

CDR3 DNA: TGTGCCAGCAGTTACTCGATGCAGATCGGTGGCTACACCTTC. Translated, it gives CASSYSMQIGGYTF. V usage is TRBV6-5 and J usage is TRBJ1-2; D not resolved. V lost 0 bases and J 7 bases, leaving 12 bases between the germline ends. There are 14 residues in the CDR3. Germline lookup yields CDR1 MNHEY and CDR2 SVGAGI.

The chain is built from TRBV18 and TRBJ1-1, with D uncertain. V lost 0 bases to trimming and J lost 3 bases, with 17 bases between them. Germline V gene lookup returns CDR1 KGHSH and CDR2 LQKENI. CDR3 length: 17 residues. The CDR3 sequence: CASSPPSGVGRYTEAFF. CDR3 DNA: TGTGCCAGCTCACCACCGTCCGGGGTCGGGAGGTACACTGAAGCTTTCTTT.

The V and J genes are TRBV6-6 and TRBJ2-1; D uncertain. CDR3 length: 12 residues. Germline V gene data show CDR1 as MNHNY and CDR2 as SVGAGI (reference sequence). V shed 6 bases and J shed 3 bases, with 6 bases lying between them. The CDR3 loop is CASRMNYNEQFF. Here the CDR3 DNA reads TGTGCCAGCAGAATGAACTACAATGAGCAGTTCTTC.

This clonotype was seen a few times. This rearrangement joins TRBV6-5 to TRBJ1-2; TRBD1 matches 9 bases. Germline values: CDR1 MNHEY, CDR2 SVGAGI. The CDR3 spans 14 residues. The V gene end was trimmed by 2 bases and the J gene end by 2 bases; junction bases not matched to a gene: 0. CDR3 protein: CASSYGTGNYGYTF. CDR3 coding DNA: TGTGCCAGCAGTTACGGGACAGGGAACTATGGCTACACCTTC.

V usage is TRBV29-1 and J usage is TRBJ2-5, with D perhaps matching TRBD2 (6 bases). The CDR3 is 13 residues long. The germline CDR1 and CDR2 sequences are SQVTM and ANQGSEA. Trimming took off 3 bases at V and 5 bases at J, with 13 bases between the two ends. The CDR3 DNA sequence: TGCAGCGTTGACGCGGGGCCCCCGGAGACCCAGTACTTC. Translation gives CSVDAGPPETQYF.

This clonotype was seen only once. Relative to the germline gene, one junction end is altered; a read error may explain this. The chain employs TRBV7-9 and TRBJ1-4; D is unresolved. CDR1 and CDR2 (germline): SEHNR, FQNEAQ (reference sequence). The length of the CDR3 is 12 residues. The CDR3 bases are TGTGTCAGCATCTCACAAGGGGAAAAACTGTTTTTT. This encodes CVSISQGEKLFF.

This clonotype was observed at least ten times. The J gene is TRBJ2-7, the V gene TRBV4-3; no clear D. The CDR3 spans 14 residues. The V end was cut by 0 bases, the J end by 0 bases, with 6 bases between. Germline CDR1 LGHNA, CDR2 YSLEER. The CDR3 sequence is CASSQDRFSYEQYF. The CDR3 bases are TGCGCCAGCAGCCAAGATCGGTTCTCCTACGAGCAGTACTTC.

V gene TRBV7-8 combines with J gene TRBJ2-3; D perhaps matches TRBD1 (6 bases). The CDR3 is 15 residues long. Germline V gene sequence: CDR1 SGHVS, CDR2 FQNEAQ. The V end was cut by 5 bases, the J end by 3 bases, with 15 bases between. The CDR3 DNA reads as TGTGCCAGCAGCATGGGACACGGGCTAACAGATACGCAGTATTTT. Protein product: CASSMGHGLTDTQYF.

The chain has TRBV21-1 and TRBJ2-3; TRBD2 is taken as the D call from the table, unchecked against the DNA. TRBV21-1 is described as a pseudogene. This CDR3 is built from 24 residues. The CDR3 DNA reads TGTGCCAGCAGCAAAGCGCTTTGGGGGGGGTCGACTAGCGGGGGCGATCTTAGCACAGATACGCAGTATTTT. Amino acids: CASSKALWGGSTSGGDLSTDTQYF.

The V call is TRBV7-2, the J call TRBJ1-5, with 7 bases aligning to TRBD1. The germline gives CDR1 SGHTA, CDR2 FQGNSA. The CDR3 sequence is 16 residues long. Trimming took 2 bases from V and 2 from J; bases not matched to a gene: 6. CDR3 amino acids: CASSLTGDLGNQPQHF. CDR3 nucleotides: TGTGCCAGCAGCTTAACAGGGGATCTAGGCAATCAGCCCCAGCATTTT.

The J gene is TRBJ2-7, the V gene TRBV29-1; D may be TRBD2 (6 bases). The CDR3 runs to 14 residues. CDR1 is SQVTM and CDR2 is ANQGSEA in the germline V gene. Trimming pared 1 base from V and 0 bases from J, leaving 10 bases between. The CDR3 DNA sequence: TGCAGCGTTGAAGGGGGAGGAACCTCCTACGAGCAGTACTTC. Amino acid sequence: CSVEGGGTSYEQYF.